The T cell receptor beta chain described here comes from a study of shared clonotypes between healthy human individuals. General study results and limits: Shared across several donors were around 5% of the naive CD4 clonotypes.

This CDR3 is built from 14 residues. V was pared by 7 bases and J by 0 bases, with 13 bases between. Looked up from germline, CDR1 is LNHDA and CDR2 is SQIVND (reference sequence). As to this clone: Its antigen is still unknown.

Into CD45RA+ naive and CD45RA-negative memory subsets, the CD4+ cells were split. Produced via immunoSEQ multiplex PCR; TCRdb's table is partial and in-frame only. The sample lists about 1 million clones; approximately 68% were seen once. The sample taken for sequencing was memory CD4+ T cells sorted from blood. Subset here: CD45RA-negative fraction. The clonotype comes from a man younger than 30 in good health. The chain has TRBV19 and TRBJ2-7; D possibly matches TRBD1 or TRBD2 (5 bases each). The chain's CDR3 is CASTTPGRSYEQYF. Written as DNA, the CDR3 is TGTGCCAGTACGACCCCGGGGCGCTCCTACGAGCAGTACTTC.